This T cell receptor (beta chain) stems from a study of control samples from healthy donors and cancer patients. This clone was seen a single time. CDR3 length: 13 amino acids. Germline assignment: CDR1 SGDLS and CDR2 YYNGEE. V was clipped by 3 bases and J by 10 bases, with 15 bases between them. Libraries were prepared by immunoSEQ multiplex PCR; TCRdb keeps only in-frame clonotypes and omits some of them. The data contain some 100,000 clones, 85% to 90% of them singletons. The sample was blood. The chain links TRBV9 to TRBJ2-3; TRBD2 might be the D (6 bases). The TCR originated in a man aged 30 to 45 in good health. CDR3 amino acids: CASSGQSWGAQYF. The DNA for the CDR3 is TGTGCCAGCAGCGGTCAGTCATGGGGGGCGCAGTATTTT.